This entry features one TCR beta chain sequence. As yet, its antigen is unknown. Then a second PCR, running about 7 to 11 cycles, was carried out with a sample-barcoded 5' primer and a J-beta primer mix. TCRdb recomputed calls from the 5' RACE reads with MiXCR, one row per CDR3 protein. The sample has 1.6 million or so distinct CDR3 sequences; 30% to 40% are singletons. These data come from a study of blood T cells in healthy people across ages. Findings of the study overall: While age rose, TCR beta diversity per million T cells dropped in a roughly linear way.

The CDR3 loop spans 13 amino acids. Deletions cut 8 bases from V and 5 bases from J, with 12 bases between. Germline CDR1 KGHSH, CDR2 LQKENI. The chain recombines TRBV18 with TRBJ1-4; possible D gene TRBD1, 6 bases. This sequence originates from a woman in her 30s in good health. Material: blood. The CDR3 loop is CASAQGLNEKLFF. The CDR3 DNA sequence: TGTGCCAGCGCACAGGGACTGAATGAAAAACTGTTTTTT.